The 28 T cell receptor beta chains reported below all come from one sample, sequenced in a study of blood T cell repertoires in COVID-19. Produced via immunoSEQ multiplex PCR; TCRdb's table is partial and in-frame only. This table holds under 200,000 clones, roughly nine tenths found once. Material: peripheral blood. These receptors were taken from a woman in her fifties or sixties with COVID-19, enrolled during active disease.

This clone was recorded only once. The chain couples TRBV7-6 to TRBJ2-3, with 7 bases lining up with TRBD2. Germline CDR1 is SGHVS and CDR2 is FNYEAQ. The CDR3 runs 16 residues. Trimming took 5 bases from V and 4 from J; bases not matched to a gene: 12. CDR3 in amino acids: CASSPQGGGFADTQYF. CDR3 bases: TGTGCCAGCAGCCCCCAAGGCGGGGGTTTTGCAGATACGCAGTATTTT. Variable domain in full (rest from reference TRBV7-6 and TRBJ2-3): GAGVSQSPRYKVTKRGQDVALRCDPISGHVSLYWYRQALGQGPEFLTYFNYEAQQDKSGLPNDRFSAERPEGSISTLTIQRTEQRDSAMYRCASSPQGGGFADTQYFGPGTRLTVL.

This rearrangement joins TRBV27 to TRBJ2-2; D is possibly TRBD1 (6 bases). Germline V gives CDR1 MNHEY, CDR2 SMNVEV (reference sequence). V was shortened by 6 bases and J by 5 bases, with 13 bases between the two germline ends. The CDR3 consists of 14 residues. The CDR3 DNA is TGTGCCAGCAGGCCCGAGGGGGTAACCGGGGAGCTGTTTTTT. It codes for CASRPEGVTGELFF.

This clone was detected only once. V is TRBV4-1 and J is TRBJ2-3; TRBD2 might be the D (6 bases). Germline loops: CDR1 MGHRA, CDR2 YSYEKL. V was shortened by 6 bases and J by 4 bases, with 17 bases between the two germline ends. This CDR3 is 15 amino acids long. CDR3 residues: CASRPRLDSADTQYF. Here the CDR3 DNA reads TGCGCCAGCAGACCGCGACTAGATAGTGCAGATACGCAGTATTTT.

The chain is built from TRBV12-2 and TRBJ2-7; TRBD2, the table's D call, was not compared with the DNA. TRBV12-2 counts as a pseudogene. The CDR3 loop spans 16 amino acids. The CDR3: CASRLGGLAEGSEQYF. The DNA of the CDR3 is TGTGCAAGTCGCTTAGGCGGTCTAGCGGAAGGGAGCGAGCAGTACTTC.

In DNA form, the CDR3 reads TGTGCCAGCAGTTCCCCAGAGCAGGGGAGTAGCGGCTACACCTTC. Translated, it gives CASSSPEQGSSGYTF. The genes are TRBV6-5 and TRBJ1-2; D possibly corresponds to TRBD1 (6 bases). CDR1 MNHEY and CDR2 SVGAGI come from the germline V gene. The CDR3 contains 15 residues. V lost 4 bases to trimming and J lost 8 bases, with 20 bases between them.

This chain links TRBV7-9 with TRBJ2-4, with 12 bases that match TRBD2. From germline, CDR1 is SEHNR and CDR2 FQNEAQ (reference sequence). The J segment lost 0 bases and the V segment lost 5 bases, leaving 8 bases of the junction unmatched. This CDR3 is built from 18 residues. The CDR3 bases are TGTGCCAGCAGCGGAAGGACTAGCGGGAACTTAGCCAAAAACATTCAGTACTTC. This encodes CASSGRTSGNLAKNIQYF.

This chain uses TRBV27 with TRBJ2-3; tentative D call: TRBD1 (8 bases). V dropped 6 bases and J dropped 4 bases, with 23 bases sitting between them. The CDR3 is 17 amino acids. CDR1 and CDR2 from the germline V gene are MNHEY and SMNVEV (reference sequence). The CDR3 DNA reads as TGTGCCAGCAGGAAGATACTACAGGGGGGGGTCGCAGATACGCAGTATTTT. This encodes CASRKILQGGVADTQYF.

The genes are TRBV19 and TRBJ1-1, with 7 bases fitting TRBD1. J lost 6 bases, V lost 8 bases, and 15 bases had no gene match. This CDR3 spans 15 amino acids. The germline CDR1 and CDR2 sequences are LNHDA and SQIVND (reference sequence). The DNA of the CDR3 is TGTGCCAGTCTCTATTTTTTACAGGGGATGGCTGAAGCTTTCTTT. Translation: CASLYFLQGMAEAFF.

The chain is built from TRBV5-4 and TRBJ2-2; 9 bases align to TRBD1. The CDR3 runs 15 residues. The V and J ends lost 2 bases and 7 bases, in that order; junction bases with no gene match: 6. The germline V gene has CDR1 SGHNT and CDR2 YYREEE (reference sequence). CDR3 sequence: CASSLAGQGIGELFF. In DNA, the CDR3 is TGTGCCAGCAGCTTAGCGGGACAGGGTATCGGGGAGCTGTTTTTT.

This rearrangement joins TRBV7-9 to TRBJ2-7, with TRBD2 identical over 7 bases. Germline CDR1 and CDR2: SEHNR and FQNEAQ (reference sequence). The CDR3 is 14 residues long. The V segment lost 5 bases and the J segment 2 bases; nucleotides outside the gene matches: 6. CDR3 amino acids: CASSASGGTYEQYF. In DNA, the CDR3 is TGTGCCAGCAGCGCTAGCGGTGGTACCTACGAGCAGTACTTC. Full variable domain (outside the CDR3, taken from reference TRBV7-9 and TRBJ2-7): DTGVSQNPRHKITKRGQNVTFRCDPISEHNRLYWYRQTLGQGPEFLTYFQNEAQLEKSRLLSDRFSAERPKGSFSTLEIQRTEQGDSAMYLCASSASGGTYEQYFGPGTRLTVT.

In its sample, this clone was seen a few times. This chain connects TRBV5-5 to TRBJ1-2; the D gene is possibly TRBD1 (5 bases). Trimming stripped 1 base from V and 4 bases from J, with 11 bases between. The CDR3 is 14 amino acids. The germline CDR1 and CDR2 sequences are SGHKS and YYEKEE (reference sequence). CDR3 bases: TGTGCCAGCAGCTTGCGGGGGGGTAGCTATGGCTACACCTTC. It yields the protein CASSLRGGSYGYTF.

V usage is TRBV7-9 and J usage is TRBJ2-1; TRBD1 matches at 10 bases. This CDR3 comprises 16 residues. With V trimmed by 5 bases and J by 5 bases, 9 bases remained unmatched. CDR1 and CDR2 (germline): SEHNR, FQNEAQ (reference sequence). As DNA, the CDR3 is TGTGCCAGCAGCGGACCGGGACAGGGGAGAAACAATGAGCAGTTCTTC. Translation gives CASSGPGQGRNNEQFF.

Only a few counts were recorded for this clone. The DNA is left out, because the CDR3 cannot be placed on it with certainty; the CDR3 is given as TCRdb lists it. V gene TRBV7-5 combines with J gene TRBJ2-7; the table assigns TRBD1, which was not confirmed against the DNA. TRBV7-5 is listed as a pseudogene. The length of the CDR3 is 15 amino acids, counting both ends. The CDR3 protein is CARSLWAQGAYEQYF.

This chain uses TRBV28 with TRBJ1-2, with 9 bases fitting TRBD1. This CDR3 is built from 15 residues. In germline, CDR1 is MDHEN, CDR2 SYDVKM. V shed 5 bases, J shed 1 base, and the junction held 5 bases outside the gene matches. The DNA for the CDR3 is TGTGCCAGCAGTCCCTGGACAGGGGATAACTATGGCTACACCTTC. As protein: CASSPWTGDNYGYTF.

CDR3 region: CASSLGQSSYNEQFF. The CDR3 DNA sequence: TGTGCCAGCAGCTTAGGACAGAGCTCCTACAATGAGCAGTTCTTC. The chain joins TRBV5-6 to TRBJ2-1; D possibly corresponds to TRBD1 (6 bases). Per the germline V gene, CDR1 is SGHDT and CDR2 is YYEEEE. The V gene lost 2 bases and the J gene lost 0 bases, with 9 bases spanning the gap. The length of the CDR3 is 15 residues.

The V and J genes are TRBV9 and TRBJ2-1; D gene ambiguous. The V gene lost 0 bases and the J gene lost 8 bases, with 9 bases spanning the gap. CDR1 is SGDLS and CDR2 is YYNGEE in the germline V gene. This CDR3 is 13 amino acids long. The CDR3, as DNA: TGTGCCAGCAGCGTAGCTCTAGGCTATGAGCAGTTCTTC. Its protein product is CASSVALGYEQFF.

V usage is TRBV14 and J usage is TRBJ2-7; maybe TRBD2 (5 bases). The CDR3 covers 16 residues. V was clipped by 0 bases and J by 7 bases, with 19 bases between them. Germline V gene data show CDR1 as SGHDN and CDR2 as FVKESK. CDR3 in amino acids: CASSQERSGNTREQYF. CDR3 in DNA: TGTGCCAGCAGCCAAGAGAGGTCCGGGAACACTCGGGAGCAGTACTTC.

The rearrangement uses TRBV11-2 and TRBJ2-5, with 15 bases that match TRBD2. Losses at the gene ends were 5 bases for V and 6 bases for J; bases not matched to a gene: 7. Looked up from germline, CDR1 is SGHAT and CDR2 is FQNNGV. The CDR3 is 16 residues long. In DNA form, the CDR3 reads TGTGCCAGCAGCCCTGGACTAGCGGGAGGGTTCAAGACCCAGTACTTC. This gives the protein CASSPGLAGGFKTQYF.

Here the CDR3 DNA reads TGTGCCAGTAGTATACCGGGACAGGGGAGTACCGGGGAGCTGTTTTTT. This codes for CASSIPGQGSTGELFF. This sequence joins TRBV19 and TRBJ2-2; TRBD1 matches at 10 bases. This CDR3 comprises 16 residues. Germline CDR1 reads LNHDA; CDR2 reads SQIVND (reference sequence). J was trimmed by 5 bases and V by 2 bases; bases with no gene match: 5.

V and J are TRBV7-9 and TRBJ1-2; 9 bases are shared with TRBD1. CDR1 SEHNR and CDR2 FQNEAQ come from the germline V gene (reference sequence). CDR3 size: 13 residues. J lost 7 bases, V lost 5 bases, and 5 bases had no gene match. The CDR3, as DNA: TGTGCCAGCAGCGAGACAGGGGGTTTTGGCTACACCTTC. The encoded protein is CASSETGGFGYTF.

This clone turned up a few times. The chain combines TRBV5-1 with TRBJ2-3, with 7 bases lining up with TRBD1. V shed 4 bases and J 3 bases; nucleotides not matched to a gene: 8. The CDR3 is 15 residues long. The germline CDR1 and CDR2 sequences are SGHRS and YFSETQ. CDR3: CASSLLTGNTDTQYF. CDR3 in DNA: TGCGCCAGCAGCCTACTGACAGGGAATACAGATACGCAGTATTTT.

Details on this clone: The junction departs from the called germline gene at one end, perhaps through a read error. The chain carries TRBV20-1 and TRBJ2-7, with D possibly being TRBD1 (6 bases). The CDR3 sequence is 10 residues long. Germline V CDR1 and CDR2: DFQATT, SNEGSKA (reference sequence). The CDR3 reads CSARVAGQNF. In nucleotides, the CDR3 is TGCAGTGCTAGAGTTGCCGGACAGAACTTC.

The V call is TRBV28, the J call TRBJ2-7, with D tentatively TRBD2 (6 bases). CDR1 and CDR2 from the germline V gene are MDHEN and SYDVKM. The V gene lost 8 bases and the J gene lost 1 base, with 12 bases spanning the gap. The CDR3 runs to 13 residues. CDR3 bases: TGTGCCAGCCACGGGACTCCGTCCTACGAGCAGTACTTC. Residues: CASHGTPSYEQYF.

J is TRBJ2-2 and V is TRBV5-4, with 12 nucleotides matching TRBD2. CDR1 SGHNT and CDR2 YYREEE come from the germline V gene (reference sequence). The CDR3 has 15 residues. The V and J ends lost 6 bases and 6 bases, in that order; junction bases with no gene match: 6. CDR3 amino acids: CASTPGTSGPGELFF. CDR3 nucleotide sequence: TGTGCCAGCACCCCGGGGACTAGCGGGCCCGGGGAGCTGTTTTTT.

This clone was recorded once. The chain recombines TRBV7-2 with TRBJ2-7; TRBD2 matches 8 bases. Germline V CDR1 and CDR2: SGHTA, FQGNSA. V shed 4 bases, J shed 0 bases, and the junction held 8 bases outside the gene matches. This CDR3 comprises 16 residues. CDR3 bases: TGTGCCAGCAGCTATCCAGCGGGAGAATTCTCCTACGAGCAGTACTTC. This translates into CASSYPAGEFSYEQYF.

V is TRBV7-2 and J is TRBJ1-5, with D uncertain. The CDR3 has 15 residues. The germline V gene has CDR1 SGHTA and CDR2 FQGNSA. V lost 0 bases to trimming and J lost 0 bases, with 6 bases between them. In DNA form, the CDR3 reads TGTGCCAGCAGCTTAGCCGGGAATAGCAATCAGCCCCAGCATTTT. Translated: CASSLAGNSNQPQHF.

V gene TRBV30 combines with J gene TRBJ1-1; D is uncertain. Per germline, CDR1 GTSNPN and CDR2 SVGIG (reference sequence). CDR3 length: 15 amino acids. V lost 1 base, J lost 5 bases, and 17 bases lay in between. DNA for the CDR3: TGTGCCTGGAGTGCTCTCTATGGAAGCAGGACTGAAGCTTTCTTT. Translated: CAWSALYGSRTEAFF.

The CDR3 region has the DNA TGTGCCAGCAGCTTCAACAGGGCCACAGATACGCAGTATTTT. Translation: CASSFNRATDTQYF. The chain recombines TRBV5-8 with TRBJ2-3, with a possible D match to TRBD1 (6 bases). The germline gives CDR1 SGHTS, CDR2 YDEGEE. The CDR3 is 14 residues long. Trimming cost V 2 bases and J 2 bases, with 9 bases left between them.